This TCR beta chain was documented in a study of blood T cell repertoires in COVID-19. Study-wide background: Samples representing acute and convalescent COVID-19 were sourced from the United States, Italy and Spain. T cells, B-cell-depleted T cells, or PBMCs provided the cDNA or gDNA that served as material.

CDR1 MNHEY and CDR2 SVGAGI come from the germline V gene. Trimming left V 6 bases short and J 0 bases short, with 11 bases between. The CDR3 runs 14 residues. Original data processing: Amplification with reference gene primers provided the estimates of nucleated cell counts. The data were produced by immunoSEQ multiplex PCR, yet TCRdb's version contains in-frame clones alone and is incomplete. The DNA gave D and trimming, while V, J and clone size come from that table. The data contain around 190,000 clones, around three quarters of them seen just once; the ten biggest clones take up 6.5%. Sequencing was done on a sample of peripheral blood. The clonotype originates from a man between 70 and 80 years old with active or convalescent COVID-19. The V call is TRBV6-5, the J call TRBJ2-5, with D unresolved. CDR3: CASRLTEYQETQYF. The CDR3 bases are TGTGCCAGCAGGCTAACCGAGTACCAAGAGACCCAGTACTTC.